Ten or more counts support the clone carrying this T cell receptor beta chain. The antigen remains undetermined. The record originates from a study of breast tumors, draining lymph nodes, adjacent tissues. Axillary draining lymph nodes of breast cancer patients supplied the node samples. A single record per CDR3 protein comes from TCRdb applying MiXCR to the multiplex PCR reads. The sample lists about 200,000 distinct CDR3 sequences; nearly 35% were seen once. The CDR3 contains 12 residues. In germline, CDR1 is MNHEY, CDR2 SVGAGI. The V and J ends lost 5 bases and 4 bases respectively, with 9 bases between them. Study results and limitations: Tumors had less TCR diversity than lymph nodes, more than nontumor tissue. The lymph node origin of tumor T cells was framed as consistent with a hypothesis, not demonstrated. Most tumor T cells seemingly derive from lymph node, then expand in tumor.

Sequencing used axillary lymph node tissue. The receptor comes from a female donor with breast cancer. Some clones in this sample may be carry-over from other donors' samples. This chain joins TRBV6-5 and TRBJ2-7; weak D call: TRBD2 (5 bases). CDR3 sequence reads: CASSHGGYEQYF. CDR3 coding DNA: TGTGCCAGCAGTCACGGCGGGTACGAGCAGTACTTC.